This TCR beta chain was identified in a study of cytomegalovirus exposure and HLA in healthy donors. The study, taken as a whole, reports: The study recorded over 150 TCR beta chains that were cytomegalovirus-associated.

Worth noting for this clone: Its antigen is undetermined.

This CDR3 is built from 17 residues. Losses at the gene ends were 0 bases for V and 1 base for J; bases not matched to a gene: 6. Looked up from germline, CDR1 is SGDLS and CDR2 is YYNGEE. Method: immunoSEQ multiplex PCR; TCRdb's copy keeps in-frame clones and lacks some. This sample carries 43,000 or so clones, roughly nine tenths of them seen once, and the ten largest clones take 5.6%. This chain uses TRBV9 with TRBJ2-5; 10 nucleotides match TRBD2. Source material: PBMCs. This receptor was identified in a young man in good health and CMV-seronegative. The CDR3 here is CASSVAPSGGSQETQYF. The CDR3 DNA sequence: TGTGCCAGCAGCGTAGCTCCTAGCGGGGGTTCCCAAGAGACCCAGTACTTC.